The present T cell receptor beta chain was sequenced within a study of cytotoxic CD8 clonotypes in ibrutinib-treated CLL. For the study at large: Treatment had run for a median roughly 13 months, range 6 to 36, when response samples were taken. Findings of the study overall: Clonality increased with ibrutinib response but returned toward baseline at progression.

CDR3 length: 15 amino acids. Germline assignment: CDR1 SGHRS and CDR2 YFSETQ. Trimming cost V 1 base and J 0 bases; bases outside gene matches: 1. Cryopreserved PBMCs were the source of roughly 2 micrograms of genomic DNA, which went to TCR beta libraries. Measured with immunoSEQ multiplex PCR; TCRdb has only the in-frame clones, and not every one. The data show 150,000 to 200,000 clones, roughly 88% seen once. This clone was seen more than once but under ten times. The antigen is not known. Other DNA variants within this sample encode the same CDR3. This sequence was found in a human donor with chronic lymphocytic leukemia. The chain links TRBV5-1 to TRBJ1-3, with 7 bases fitting TRBD1. The sample here was PBMCs, taken at disease progression, from a patient treated with ibrutinib. The CDR3 is CASSLSGGSGNTIYF. The CDR3 DNA reads as TGCGCCAGCAGCTTGTCAGGGGGCTCTGGAAACACCATATATTTT.